These 3 T cell receptor beta chains were all obtained from the same sample, sequenced in a study of CD8 T cells in ankylosing spondylitis. In TCRdb, the 5' RACE reads were re-called with MiXCR into one record per CDR3 protein. The sample shows tens of thousands of distinct CDR3 sequences, around 26% of them seen only once. Sequenced material: blood, either unsorted or a sorted T cell fraction (not recorded which). The receptor set was obtained from a male donor with ankylosing spondylitis or in good health (not recorded which).

This rearrangement joins TRBV12-3 or TRBV12-4 to TRBJ1-2; tentative D call: TRBD1 (5 bases). Trimming stripped 4 bases from V and 3 bases from J, with 9 bases between. CDR3 size: 13 residues. CDR3 region: CASSWGSDYGYTF. The CDR3, as DNA: TGTGCCAGCAGTTGGGGCAGCGACTATGGCTACACCTTC.

The table lists this clonotype with many counts. This chain joins TRBV6-1 and TRBJ1-2, with D possibly TRBD1 on 5 matching bases. Trimming stripped 4 bases from V and 0 bases from J, with 15 bases between. The CDR3 covers 16 residues. CDR1 and CDR2 from the germline V gene are MNHNS and SASEGT. CDR3 region: CASSVSRDSSNYGYTF. The CDR3 DNA follows: TGTGCCAGCAGTGTTTCACGGGACTCTTCTAACTATGGCTACACCTTC.

This clonotype was observed at least ten times. DNA of the CDR3: TGCAGCGTTGATCCGCCTAGCGGGAAGAGGACGCAGTATTTT. Protein: CSVDPPSGKRTQYF. The chain carries TRBV29-1 and TRBJ2-3; 9 nucleotides match TRBD2. Germline V CDR1 and CDR2: SQVTM, ANQGSEA. The V and J ends lost 3 bases and 9 bases, in that order; junction bases with no gene match: 10. The CDR3 extends over 14 amino acids.